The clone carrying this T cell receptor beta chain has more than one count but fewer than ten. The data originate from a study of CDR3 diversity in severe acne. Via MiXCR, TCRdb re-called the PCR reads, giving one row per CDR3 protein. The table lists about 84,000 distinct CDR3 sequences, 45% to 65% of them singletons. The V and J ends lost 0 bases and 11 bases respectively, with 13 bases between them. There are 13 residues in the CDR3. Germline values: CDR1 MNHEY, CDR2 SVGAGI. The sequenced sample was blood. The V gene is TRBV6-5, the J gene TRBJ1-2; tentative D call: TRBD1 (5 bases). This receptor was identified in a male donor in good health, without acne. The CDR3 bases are TGTGCCAGCAGTTACTCGAGAACCGGGACGTACACCTTC. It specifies CASSYSRTGTYTF.